Sequencing of this TCR beta chain was carried out in a study of T cells after yellow fever vaccination. Broader study findings: Reappearance after the booster was seen for most primary-vaccination clones, at more than 95% CD4 and around 88% CD8. Abundant bulk-derived clonotypes could contaminate FACS-sorted repertoires.

MiXCR, run by TCRdb on the 5' RACE reads, gives a single entry per CDR3 protein. Among some 320,000 distinct CDR3 sequences listed, about 10% were seen once. Remarks on this clonotype: Its specificity is unknown.

V was cut by 3 bases and J by 12 bases, with 14 bases left in between. The CDR3 sequence is 11 residues long. Germline CDR1 and CDR2: DFQATT and SNEGSKA (reference sequence). Sequencing was performed on CD4+ T cells sorted from PBMCs, taken 45 days after the yellow fever booster vaccination. The source is a man younger than 35 who received the YFV17D yellow fever vaccine. The chain employs TRBV20-1 and TRBJ1-2; no clear D. The CDR3: CSASPGVSHTF. For the CDR3, the DNA is TGCAGTGCTAGCCCGGGAGTTTCTCACACCTTC.